One and the same sample provided the 21 T cell receptor beta chains below, sequenced in a study of T cell responses to AZD1222 COVID-19 vaccine (dated by TCRdb to about 2021). Preparation of the library involved the immunoSEQ multiplex PCR assay. TCRdb took this table from immuneACCESS and kept in-frame rearrangements with V and J called. Such tables lack part of the clones; where checked against another copy, unresolved V genes explain under half of the gap, and the rest is unexplained. Present in this sample are roughly 120,000 clones, around nine tenths of which were seen just once. Clones ranked in the top ten supply around 15% of the sample. Sample time point, as interpreted from the label and publication: about 28 days (+/-7) after the second vaccine dose. The sample was peripheral blood, taken 28 days after the second AZD1222 dose. These TCRs come from an adult who received the AZD1222 COVID-19 vaccine.

This chain uses TRBV11-2 with TRBJ1-2; 8 nucleotides match TRBD1. The CDR3 contains 15 residues. The V gene's germline CDR1 is SGHAT and CDR2 FQNNGV. The J segment lost 6 bases and the V segment lost 1 base, leaving 7 bases of the junction unmatched. The CDR3: CASSLVVAGGNGYTF. CDR3 nucleotide sequence: TGTGCCAGCAGCTTAGTAGTTGCAGGGGGCAATGGCTACACCTTC.

The chain links TRBV28 to TRBJ1-4; maybe TRBD1 (5 bases). Per the germline V gene, CDR1 is MDHEN and CDR2 is SYDVKM. V was cut by 5 bases and J by 4 bases, with 14 bases left in between. The CDR3 totals 15 residues. CDR3 region: CASSTPRAVNEKLFF. The CDR3, as DNA: TGTGCCAGCAGTACCCCCAGGGCGGTTAATGAAAAACTGTTTTTT.

The chain employs TRBV27 and TRBJ2-2, with D possibly being TRBD1 (6 bases). The V and J ends lost 6 bases and 0 bases respectively, with 14 bases between them. CDR3 size: 16 residues. Germline V gives CDR1 MNHEY, CDR2 SMNVEV (reference sequence). CDR3 protein: CASRPYRAPNTGELFF. CDR3 bases: TGTGCCAGCAGACCCTACAGGGCCCCGAACACCGGGGAGCTGTTTTTT.

The chain is built from TRBV3-1 (or the pseudogene TRBV3-2) and TRBJ2-1; unclear D gene. This CDR3 contains 15 residues. Germline values: CDR1 LGHDT, CDR2 YNNKEL (reference sequence). The V and J ends lost 4 bases and 0 bases respectively, with 10 bases between them. The CDR3 coding sequence is TGTGCCAGCAGCCTTAGCCCCAGCTCCTACAATGAGCAGTTCTTC. Translation gives CASSLSPSSYNEQFF.

The chain couples TRBV5-1 to TRBJ2-2; D is undetermined. This CDR3 spans 15 amino acids. V lost 0 bases and J 6 bases, leaving 12 bases between the germline ends. Germline CDR1 reads SGHRS; CDR2 reads YFSETQ. CDR3 loop: CASSLATTSAGELFF. The CDR3 region has the DNA TGCGCCAGCAGCTTGGCTACCACCTCCGCCGGGGAGCTGTTTTTT.

V is TRBV18 and J is TRBJ2-7, with TRBD2 matching over 12 bases. CDR1 KGHSH and CDR2 LQKENI come from the germline V gene. CDR3 length equals 16 residues. The V segment lost 3 bases and the J segment 6 bases; nucleotides outside the gene matches: 9. CDR3: CASSPVRTSGIGEQYF. DNA of the CDR3: TGTGCCAGCTCACCCGTAAGGACTAGCGGGATTGGCGAGCAGTACTTC.

The V call is TRBV7-9, the J call TRBJ2-7, with D perhaps matching TRBD2 (6 bases). Germline V gene lookup returns CDR1 SEHNR and CDR2 FQNEAQ (reference sequence). This CDR3 comprises 13 residues. Trimming shortened V by 6 bases and J by 3 bases, and 12 bases separated the two germline ends. The CDR3 bases are TGTGCCAGCAGTACGGGACTGAACTACGAGCAGTACTTC. This sequence encodes CASSTGLNYEQYF.

The chain has TRBV5-1 and TRBJ2-1; 9 bases align to TRBD1. Germline-derived CDR1 and CDR2 are SGHRS and YFSETQ. CDR3 length equals 14 residues. With V trimmed by 3 bases and J by 4 bases, 2 bases remained unmatched. The CDR3 is CASSSGQGYNEQFF. The CDR3 DNA reads as TGCGCCAGCAGCTCTGGACAGGGGTACAATGAGCAGTTCTTC.

The sample holds one count of this clone. This chain connects TRBV13 to TRBJ1-6; TRBD1 matches 9 bases. With 4 bases clipped from V and 7 bases from J, the junction kept 8 bases outside the gene matches. This CDR3 is built from 16 residues. Germline values: CDR1 PRHDT, CDR2 FYEKMQ (reference sequence). Written as DNA, the CDR3 is TGTGCCAGCAGCTCCAAGGACAGGGGCCTAAATTCACCCCTCCACTTT. Translation gives CASSSKDRGLNSPLHF.

The chain carries TRBV5-1 and TRBJ2-2, with 9 bases aligning to TRBD1. Per the germline V gene, CDR1 is SGHRS and CDR2 is YFSETQ. The junction had 5 bases not matched to a gene; V was cut back by 0 bases and J by 5 bases. The CDR3 spans 16 residues. The CDR3 sequence: CASSLGTGGLTGELFF. The CDR3 DNA reads as TGCGCCAGCAGCTTGGGTACAGGGGGCTTAACCGGGGAGCTGTTTTTT.

This sequence joins TRBV3-1 (or the pseudogene TRBV3-2) and TRBJ1-2; no clear D. The V end lost 0 bases, the J end lost 2 bases, and 10 bases lay between the germline ends. The CDR3 totals 15 residues. Per germline, CDR1 LGHDT and CDR2 YNNKEL (reference sequence). Here the CDR3 DNA reads TGTGCCAGCAGCCAAGAATCGGAAGGAAACTATGGCTACACCTTC. Translation: CASSQESEGNYGYTF.

The genes are TRBV20-1 and TRBJ1-1; D is perhaps TRBD1 (6 bases). The CDR3 runs to 11 residues. From germline, CDR1 is DFQATT and CDR2 SNEGSKA (reference sequence). V was cut by 6 bases and J by 3 bases, with 8 bases left in between. CDR3 region: CSAPGDTEAFF. DNA of the CDR3: TGCAGTGCCCCAGGGGACACTGAAGCTTTCTTT.

The rearrangement links TRBV19 to TRBJ2-1, with D perhaps TRBD1 or TRBD2 (5 bases each). The V end lost 3 bases, the J end lost 2 bases, and 8 bases lay between the germline ends. Germline loops: CDR1 LNHDA, CDR2 SQIVND (reference sequence). This CDR3 contains 14 residues. CDR3 region: CASSIRGPYNEQFF. CDR3 DNA: TGTGCCAGTAGTATCCGGGGCCCCTACAATGAGCAGTTCTTC.

This chain connects TRBV7-8 to TRBJ1-1; the D gene is possibly TRBD1 (6 bases). The CDR3 totals 16 residues. CDR1 is SGHVS and CDR2 is FQNEAQ in the germline V gene. The ends were cut back, 1 base at V and 5 bases at J, with 17 bases in the middle. CDR3 region: CASSLGGVAGDTEAFF. DNA of the CDR3: TGTGCCAGCAGCTTAGGTGGCGTGGCAGGGGATACTGAAGCTTTCTTT.

The chain employs TRBV9 and TRBJ1-3, with TRBD1 identical over 9 bases. The CDR3 loop spans 16 amino acids. After removal of 8 bases from V and 0 bases from J, the junction contained 9 bases not matched to a gene. The germline CDR1 and CDR2 sequences are SGDLS and YYNGEE. The CDR3 sequence: CASQKTGGFSGNTIYF. In nucleotides, the CDR3 is TGTGCCAGTCAGAAGACAGGGGGTTTCTCTGGAAACACCATATATTTT.

This clone was detected once. The chain joins TRBV5-1 to TRBJ2-5; 7 nucleotides agree with TRBD2. J gave up 3 bases and V 0 bases, and 5 bases lay outside the gene matches. This CDR3 spans 15 amino acids. Per germline, CDR1 SGHRS and CDR2 YFSETQ. CDR3 nucleotides: TGCGCCAGCAGCTTGGTTGGGCTAGCGGAAGAGACCCAGTACTTC. Its translation is CASSLVGLAEETQYF.

The chain couples TRBV29-1 to TRBJ1-2, with 7 bases fitting TRBD1. This CDR3 is 13 amino acids long. Germline V gene lookup returns CDR1 SQVTM and CDR2 ANQGSEA. Trimming took 7 bases from V and 4 from J; bases not matched to a gene: 9. In nucleotides, the CDR3 is TGCAGCGCTTGGACAGGTCGGGGCTATGGCTACACCTTC. Its protein product is CSAWTGRGYGYTF.

This chain joins TRBV18 and TRBJ1-1; no clear D gene. Germline-derived CDR1 and CDR2 are KGHSH and LQKENI. The CDR3 is made up of 13 amino acids. The ends were cut back, 2 bases at V and 3 bases at J, with 7 bases in the middle. CDR3 amino acids: CASSPRRDTEAFF. In DNA form, the CDR3 reads TGTGCCAGCTCACCAAGACGGGACACTGAAGCTTTCTTT.

The chain couples TRBV5-1 to TRBJ1-5; a possible D gene is TRBD1 (5 bases). Germline V CDR1 and CDR2: SGHRS, YFSETQ. CDR3 length: 14 residues. V was shortened by 0 bases and J by 4 bases, with 8 bases between the two germline ends. CDR3 sequence (DNA): TGCGCCAGCAGCTTGGAGGCAGGGAATCAGCCCCAGCATTTT. This sequence encodes CASSLEAGNQPQHF.

The chain joins TRBV4-1 to TRBJ1-3, with D unresolved. Between the trimmed V and J ends, which lost 0 bases and 4 bases, there was a span of 4 bases. This CDR3 comprises 13 residues. The V gene's germline CDR1 is MGHRA and CDR2 YSYEKL. The CDR3 bases are TGCGCCAGCAGCCAAGATCTCGGAAACACCATATATTTT. The encoded protein is CASSQDLGNTIYF.

The rearrangement joins TRBV29-1 to TRBJ2-3, with D perhaps matching TRBD1 (6 bases). The germline gives CDR1 SQVTM, CDR2 ANQGSEA. V was trimmed by 7 bases and J by 1 base, leaving 9 bases between them. There are 12 residues in the CDR3. This chain's CDR3 is CSAGQRTDTQYF. The CDR3 DNA follows: TGCAGCGCTGGACAGCGCACAGATACGCAGTATTTT.